Below are 29 T cell receptor beta chains sequenced from a single sample in a study of blood T cell repertoires in COVID-19. Sequencing used immunoSEQ multiplex PCR; TCRdb keeps in-frame clones, though not all of them. This sample carries approximately 90,000 clones, roughly 88% of them seen once, and the ten largest clones take around 29%. The sample consisted of peripheral blood. The receptors stem from a woman older than 75 with active or convalescent COVID-19.

DNA of the CDR3: TGCGCCAGCAGCTTGGACAGGGGTTCTGAAGCTTTCTTT. Its translation: CASSLDRGSEAFF. The J gene is TRBJ1-1, the V gene TRBV5-1, with 7 bases that match TRBD1. The CDR3 totals 13 residues. In germline, CDR1 is SGHRS, CDR2 YFSETQ. J was trimmed by 6 bases and V by 0 bases; bases with no gene match: 2.

V and J are TRBV5-8 and TRBJ1-2, with D possibly TRBD1 on 6 matching bases. Trimming shortened V by 1 base and J by 8 bases, and 15 bases separated the two germline ends. Germline CDR1 is SGHTS and CDR2 is YDEGEE. This CDR3 has 14 amino acids. The CDR3 sequence: CASSLSQGPKGYTF. CDR3 bases: TGTGCCAGCAGCTTGTCACAGGGACCCAAGGGCTACACCTTC.

The chain carries TRBV5-5 and TRBJ1-2, with TRBD1 as a possible D gene (5 bases). The CDR3 extends over 13 amino acids. The V end was cut by 3 bases, the J end by 8 bases, with 14 bases between. From germline, CDR1 is SGHKS and CDR2 YYEKEE (reference sequence). The CDR3, as DNA: TGTGCCAGCAGCTCAGAAGGGCGGGGGGGCTACACCTTC. Its protein product is CASSSEGRGGYTF. The entire variable domain, with the rest obtained from reference TRBV5-5 and TRBJ1-2, is as follows: DAGVTQSPTHLIKTRGQQVTLRCSPISGHKSVSWYQQVLGQGPQFIFQYYEKEERGRGNFPDRFSARQFPNYSSELNVNALLLGDSALYLCASSSEGRGGYTFGSGTRLTVV.

The chain is built from TRBV9 and TRBJ2-3; D is uncertain. Germline CDR1 reads SGDLS; CDR2 reads YYNGEE. The CDR3 length is 14 residues. V shed 1 base and J shed 2 bases, with 8 bases lying between them. The CDR3 loop reads CASSVSGFTDTQYF. CDR3 sequence (DNA): TGTGCCAGCAGCGTATCAGGTTTCACAGATACGCAGTATTTT.

The rearrangement links TRBV6-5 to TRBJ2-1; TRBD1 matches 9 bases. CDR1 is MNHEY and CDR2 is SVGAGI in the germline V gene. This CDR3 has 15 amino acids. V lost 5 bases and J lost 7; bases outside the gene matches: 9. The CDR3 is CASSLEGQGENEQFF. The CDR3 nucleotides read TGTGCCAGCAGTCTCGAGGGACAGGGAGAAAATGAGCAGTTCTTC.

This clone was counted once. The V and J genes are TRBV28 and TRBJ2-7; the match to TRBD1 covers 7 bases. The CDR3 consists of 14 residues. Germline-derived CDR1 and CDR2 are MDHEN and SYDVKM. The trim removed 5 bases at V and 4 bases at J, leaving 8 bases unmatched. CDR3 residues: CASSNRDSTYEQYF. The CDR3 DNA is TGTGCCAGCAGTAACCGGGACAGCACGTACGAGCAGTACTTC. The full variable domain, completed using reference TRBV28 and TRBJ2-7, is DVKVTQSSRYLVKRTGEKVFLECVQDMDHENMFWYRQDPGLGLRLIYFSYDVKMKEKGDIPEGYSVSREKKERFSLILESASTNQTSMYLCASSNRDSTYEQYFGPGTRLTVT.

The chain joins TRBV19 to TRBJ2-3, with 9 nucleotides matching TRBD2. V shed 5 bases, J shed 6 bases, and the junction held 9 bases outside the gene matches. Germline CDR1 LNHDA, CDR2 SQIVND (reference sequence). The CDR3 loop spans 15 amino acids. DNA of the CDR3: TGTGCCAGTAGTGCGTGGCGGGGGGGCTCGGATACGCAGTATTTT. Translation: CASSAWRGGSDTQYF.

This sequence joins TRBV4-2 and TRBJ1-2; perhaps TRBD1 as D (5 bases). Trimming stripped 0 bases from V and 3 bases from J, with 11 bases between. Per the germline V gene, CDR1 is LGHNA and CDR2 is YNFKEQ. The CDR3 runs 15 residues. The CDR3 sequence is CASSQDHPGYYGYTF. Written as DNA, the CDR3 is TGTGCCAGCAGCCAAGATCACCCAGGGTACTATGGCTACACCTTC.

The chain recombines TRBV4-3 with TRBJ2-4; 9 bases agree with TRBD2. Germline lookup yields CDR1 LGHNA and CDR2 YSLEER. V shed 1 base and J 6 bases; nucleotides not matched to a gene: 10. This CDR3 comprises 17 residues. The CDR3 DNA reads TGCGCCAGCAGCCAAGCTCTCGGCGGGGGGGCGGGAAACATTCAGTACTTC. Amino acid sequence: CASSQALGGGAGNIQYF.

The rearrangement joins TRBV7-2 to TRBJ1-1; maybe TRBD1 (5 bases). The CDR3 spans 16 residues. Trimming took off 1 base at V and 3 bases at J, with 15 bases between the two ends. CDR1 is SGHTA, CDR2 FQGNSA, per germline. CDR3 DNA: TGTGCCAGCAGCTTAGAGGCAGGGCGTAAGGACACTGAAGCTTTCTTT. It encodes CASSLEAGRKDTEAFF. Filled out from reference TRBV7-2 and TRBJ1-1, the complete variable domain reads GAGVSQSPSNKVTEKGKDVELRCDPISGHTALYWYRQSLGQGLEFLIYFQGNSAPDKSGLPSDRFSAERTGGSVSTLTIQRTQQEDSAVYLCASSLEAGRKDTEAFFGQGTRLTVV.

The chain couples TRBV9 to TRBJ2-7; D not certain. Trimming shortened V by 0 bases and J by 2 bases, and 9 bases separated the two germline ends. The CDR3 loop spans 14 amino acids. Germline values: CDR1 SGDLS, CDR2 YYNGEE. CDR3 amino acids: CASSVGSATYEQYF. CDR3 nucleotide sequence: TGTGCCAGCAGCGTAGGAAGCGCCACCTACGAGCAGTACTTC.

The CDR3: CASAPPGTYNEQFF. The CDR3 bases are TGCGCCAGCGCCCCCCCCGGGACCTACAATGAGCAGTTCTTC. The genes are TRBV5-1 and TRBJ2-1; tentative D call: TRBD2 (5 bases). The ends were cut back, 7 bases at V and 2 bases at J, with 13 bases in the middle. Germline loops: CDR1 SGHRS, CDR2 YFSETQ. The CDR3 runs 14 residues.

The chain uses TRBV7-8 and TRBJ2-1; 13 bases are a match to TRBD2. The CDR3 length is 18 residues. Unmatched junction bases numbered 8, after V lost 5 bases and J lost 1 base. Per germline, CDR1 SGHVS and CDR2 FQNEAQ. CDR3 protein: CASSLGLAGAVSYNEQFF. The CDR3 coding sequence is TGTGCCAGCAGCCTCGGACTAGCGGGAGCGGTGTCCTACAATGAGCAGTTCTTC.

The genes are TRBV7-3 and TRBJ2-2, with 12 bases lining up with TRBD2. Germline V gene data show CDR1 as SGHTA and CDR2 as FQGTGA. V gave up 4 bases and J gave up 7 bases; unmatched junction bases: 7. The CDR3 is 16 residues long. The CDR3 sequence is CASSYGTSGRGGELFF. The CDR3 DNA sequence: TGTGCCAGCAGCTACGGGACTAGCGGGCGCGGCGGGGAGCTGTTTTTT. Drawing the rest from reference TRBV7-3 and TRBJ2-2, the complete variable domain is GAGVSQTPSNKVTEKGKYVELRCDPISGHTALYWYRQSLGQGPEFLIYFQGTGAADDSGLPNDRFFAVRPEGSVSTLKIQRTERGDSAVYLCASSYGTSGRGGELFFGEGSRLTVL.

The chain uses TRBV28 and TRBJ1-6; 8 bases line up with TRBD1. Germline V gene data show CDR1 as MDHEN and CDR2 as SYDVKM. V shed 2 bases and J 3 bases; nucleotides not matched to a gene: 3. The CDR3 contains 16 residues. CDR3 in DNA: TGTGCCAGCAGTTTAATTGGGACAGGCTATAATTCACCCCTCCACTTT. The encoded protein is CASSLIGTGYNSPLHF.

The rearrangement uses TRBV3-1 (or the pseudogene TRBV3-2) and TRBJ1-3; TRBD1 matches 8 bases. Germline V lookup: CDR1 LGHDT, CDR2 YNNKEL (reference sequence). J gave up 1 base and V 5 bases, and 10 bases lay outside the gene matches. This CDR3 comprises 17 residues. The CDR3 bases are TGTGCCAGCAGCTCCCGGACAGGGCAGGCGTCTGGAAACACCATATATTTT. This sequence encodes CASSSRTGQASGNTIYF.

V is TRBV11-2 and J is TRBJ2-2; TRBD2 might be the D (5 bases). Per the germline V gene, CDR1 is SGHAT and CDR2 is FQNNGV. Trimming left V 0 bases short and J 8 bases short, with 10 bases between. This CDR3 region has 14 residues. CDR3 sequence reads: CASSLERVGGELFF. The CDR3 nucleotides read TGTGCCAGCAGCTTAGAGCGGGTAGGGGGGGAGCTGTTTTTT.

This clone turned up a few times. J is TRBJ2-1 and V is TRBV6-2 or TRBV6-3; D possibly corresponds to TRBD2 (6 bases). Per germline, CDR1 MNHEY and CDR2 SVGEGT. The V end was cut by 1 base, the J end by 1 base, with 11 bases between. The CDR3 is 16 amino acids. The CDR3 spells CASSYYIAVSYNEQFF. The DNA of the CDR3 is TGTGCCAGCAGTTACTATATAGCGGTGTCCTACAATGAGCAGTTCTTC.

A single count supports this clone. The genes are TRBV11-2 and TRBJ1-1; TRBD1 agrees at 9 bases. Per germline, CDR1 SGHAT and CDR2 FQNNGV. J was trimmed by 5 bases and V by 7 bases; bases with no gene match: 5. This CDR3 has 13 residues. CDR3 amino acids: CASNRQGGTEAFF. The CDR3, as DNA: TGTGCCAGCAACCGACAGGGGGGTACTGAAGCTTTCTTT.

The chain recombines TRBV7-5 with TRBJ1-1; the table's D call of TRBD1 was not tested on the DNA. TRBV7-5 is designated a pseudogene. The CDR3 sequence is 17 residues long. CDR3 in amino acids: CARSTRGEPGADTEAFF. Written as DNA, the CDR3 is TGTGCCAGAAGCACGCGAGGAGAGCCAGGGGCAGACACTGAAGCTTTCTTT.

J is TRBJ1-2 and V is TRBV5-1, with D possibly TRBD1 on 5 matching bases. With 1 base removed from V and 4 bases from J, the gap between germline ends came to 14 bases. Germline loops: CDR1 SGHRS, CDR2 YFSETQ. The CDR3 consists of 15 residues. The CDR3 reads CASSLFSDSPYGYTF. In DNA, the CDR3 is TGCGCCAGCAGCTTGTTCTCTGACAGTCCCTATGGCTACACCTTC.

The chain recombines TRBV3-1 (or the pseudogene TRBV3-2) with TRBJ2-5, with D possibly being TRBD2 (6 bases). Germline V CDR1 and CDR2: LGHDT, YNNKEL (reference sequence). The CDR3 extends over 14 amino acids. V was cut by 2 bases and J by 7 bases, with 14 bases left in between. The CDR3 spells CASSQWLTAGTQYF. CDR3 bases: TGTGCCAGCAGCCAATGGTTAACAGCGGGGACCCAGTACTTC.

J is TRBJ1-1 and V is TRBV19, with a possible D match to TRBD1 (5 bases). Germline CDR1 LNHDA, CDR2 SQIVND (reference sequence). Trimming cost V 1 base and J 4 bases, with 7 bases left between them. The CDR3 has 13 amino acids. CDR3 sequence reads: CASSIGGGTEAFF. The CDR3 region has the DNA TGTGCCAGTAGTATAGGGGGGGGCACTGAAGCTTTCTTT.

J is TRBJ2-3 and V is TRBV11-2; the match to TRBD2 covers 9 bases. The V segment lost 1 base and the J segment 8 bases; nucleotides outside the gene matches: 7. This CDR3 has 15 residues. Germline values: CDR1 SGHAT, CDR2 FQNNGV. The CDR3 is CASSLALAGRGTQYF. The CDR3 bases are TGTGCCAGCAGCTTAGCGCTAGCGGGGAGGGGTACGCAGTATTTT.

The V and J genes are TRBV18 and TRBJ1-4; 7 bases map to TRBD1. Germline V gene lookup returns CDR1 KGHSH and CDR2 LQKENI. The V segment lost 0 bases and the J segment 8 bases; nucleotides outside the gene matches: 12. The CDR3 totals 17 residues. DNA for the CDR3: TGTGCCAGCTCACCACCTGTTTACAGGGGCATGTTCGAAAAACTGTTTTTT. Amino acid sequence: CASSPPVYRGMFEKLFF.

This chain uses TRBV5-6 with TRBJ1-5; D ambiguous. This CDR3 contains 12 residues. Per germline, CDR1 SGHDT and CDR2 YYEEEE. V lost 2 bases and J lost 5, with 5 bases in between. The CDR3 region is CASSFGDQPQHF. CDR3 sequence (DNA): TGTGCCAGCAGCTTTGGAGATCAGCCCCAGCATTTT. The full variable domain, in which reference TRBV5-6 and TRBJ1-5 provide the parts outside the CDR3, is DAGVTQSPTHLIKTRGQQVTLRCSPKSGHDTVSWYQQALGQGPQFIFQYYEEEERQRGNFPDRFSGHQFPNYSSELNVNALLLGDSALYLCASSFGDQPQHFGDGTRLSIL.

The rearrangement uses TRBV4-2 and TRBJ2-7, with a possible D match to TRBD2 (5 bases). There are 15 residues in the CDR3. The V gene's germline CDR1 is LGHNA and CDR2 YNFKEQ. V gave up 0 bases and J gave up 3 bases, with 12 bases separating them. The CDR3 nucleotides read TGTGCCAGCAGCCAAGAAAGCGGAGCCTACTACGAGCAGTACTTC. This codes for CASSQESGAYYEQYF.

V is TRBV20-1 and J is TRBJ1-2; D is perhaps TRBD1 (5 bases). Trimming pared 3 bases from V and 2 bases from J, leaving 22 bases between. Germline-derived CDR1 and CDR2 are DFQATT and SNEGSKA (reference sequence). The CDR3 contains 17 residues. The CDR3 sequence: CSASGAGKTEDNYGYTF. CDR3 sequence (DNA): TGCAGTGCTAGTGGGGCAGGGAAGACCGAAGACAACTATGGCTACACCTTC.

This sequence joins TRBV30 and TRBJ1-2; D call uncertain. V lost 4 bases and J 5 bases, leaving 11 bases between the germline ends. The CDR3 consists of 12 residues. Germline values: CDR1 GTSNPN, CDR2 SVGIG (reference sequence). For the CDR3, the DNA is TGTGCCTGGACCCCCGGTATATATGGCTACACCTTC. Protein: CAWTPGIYGYTF.